The source of this T cell receptor beta chain is a study of T cell changes during pregnancy in multiple sclerosis. The CDR3 is 15 residues long. Germline assignment: CDR1 MNHNS and CDR2 SASEGT. V trimming: 0 bases; J trimming: 6 bases; junction bases outside the gene matches: 6. Produced via immunoSEQ multiplex PCR; TCRdb's table is partial and in-frame only. The sample shows about 44,000 clones, approximately 92% of them seen only once. The rearrangement joins TRBV6-1 to TRBJ1-2, with TRBD1 identical over 8 bases. The receptor comes from a female donor with multiple sclerosis, enrolled in a pregnancy study. Sequencing used CD4+ T cells from peripheral blood mononuclear cells, obtained in the first trimester of pregnancy. This chain's CDR3 is CASSEAYRGMDGYTF. The CDR3 coding sequence is TGTGCCAGCAGTGAAGCGTACAGGGGGATGGATGGCTACACCTTC.